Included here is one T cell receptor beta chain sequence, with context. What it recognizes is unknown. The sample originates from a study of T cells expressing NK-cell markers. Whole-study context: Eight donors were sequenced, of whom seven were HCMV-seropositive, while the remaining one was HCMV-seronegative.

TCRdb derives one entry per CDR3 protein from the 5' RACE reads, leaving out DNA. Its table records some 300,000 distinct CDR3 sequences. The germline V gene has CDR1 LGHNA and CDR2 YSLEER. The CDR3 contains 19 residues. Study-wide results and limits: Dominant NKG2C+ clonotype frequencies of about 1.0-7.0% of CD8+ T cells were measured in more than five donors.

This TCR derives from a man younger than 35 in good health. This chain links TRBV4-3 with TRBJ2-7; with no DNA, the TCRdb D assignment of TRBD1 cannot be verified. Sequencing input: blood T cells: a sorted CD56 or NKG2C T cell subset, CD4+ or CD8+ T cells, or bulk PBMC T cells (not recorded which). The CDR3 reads CASSPSVPGQGVGSYEQYF.